The 15 T cell receptor beta chains below were found in one sample sequenced in a study of tumor and adjacent non-tumor tissue in lung cancer. Three rounds of nested PCR, following a modified ARM-PCR protocol, produced the TCRbeta library. One entry per CDR3 protein, called by TCRdb with MiXCR from the multiplex PCR reads. This repertoire shows 90,000 to 100,000 distinct CDR3 sequences, about 80% found once; its top ten account for approximately 28%. This sample's RNA came from whole unsorted tissue. This non-tumor lung sample came from over 3 cm beyond the tumor edge. The sequencing input was distant non-tumor lung tissue. The receptors come from a man in his 60s with small cell lung cancer.

The chain carries TRBV20-1 and TRBJ2-1; 7 positions agree with TRBD2. The V segment lost 3 bases and the J segment 4 bases; nucleotides outside the gene matches: 9. The germline V gene has CDR1 DFQATT and CDR2 SNEGSKA (reference sequence). The CDR3 extends over 15 amino acids. CDR3 region: CSASISGTKYNEQFF. The CDR3 DNA follows: TGCAGTGCTAGCATCAGCGGGACTAAGTACAATGAGCAGTTCTTC.

The chain carries TRBV29-1 and TRBJ1-2; 8 nucleotides line up with TRBD1. The CDR3 loop spans 14 amino acids. Per germline, CDR1 SQVTM and CDR2 ANQGSEA. V trimming: 6 bases; J trimming: 10 bases; junction bases outside the gene matches: 16. CDR3 region: CSVATEGQEGDYTF. CDR3 coding DNA: TGCAGCGTCGCGACCGAGGGACAGGAGGGTGACTACACCTTC. Combining the CDR3 with reference TRBV29-1 and TRBJ1-2 gives the whole variable domain SAVISQKPSRDICQRGTSLTIQCQVDSQVTMMFWYRQQPGQSLTLIATANQGSEATYESGFVIDKFPISRPNLTFSTLTVSNMSPEDSSIYLCSVATEGQEGDYTFGSGTRLTVV.

In the case of this clonotype: This could be a read error, since a much larger clone is one nucleotide away. J is TRBJ2-3 and V is TRBV9, with D uncertain. Germline values: CDR1 SGDLS, CDR2 YYNGEE. The length of the CDR3 is 12 residues. The CDR3 sequence is CTSSATLDTQYF. The DNA of the CDR3 is TGTACCAGCAGCGCCACACTAGATACGCAGTATTTT.

Note on this clonotype: Compared with germline, one end of the junction differs, possibly owing to a read error. The chain recombines TRBV30 with TRBJ2-1; D is unclear. CDR3 length equals 12 residues. The germline gives CDR1 GTSNPN, CDR2 SVGIG (reference sequence). Here the CDR3 reads CALSPSYIEQVF. The DNA of the CDR3 is TGTGCCTTGTCTCCAAGTTACATTGAGCAGGTCTTC.

The chain combines TRBV11-2 with TRBJ1-4, with D unclear. The V gene's germline CDR1 is SGHAT and CDR2 FQNNGV. Trimming took 7 bases from V and 3 from J, leaving 3 bases between them. The CDR3 consists of 11 residues. The CDR3 region is CASNPNEKLFF. The DNA for the CDR3 is TGTGCCAGCAATCCTAATGAAAAACTGTTTTTT. The full variable domain, rest sourced from reference TRBV11-2 and TRBJ1-4, is EAGVAQSPRYKIIEKRQSVAFWCNPISGHATLYWYQQILGQGPKLLIQFQNNGVVDDSQLPKDRFSAERLKGVDSTLKIQPAKLEDSAVYLCASNPNEKLFFGSGTQLSVL.

On this clonotype itself: The junction departs from germline at one end; a sequencing error may be responsible. The genes are TRBV20-1 and TRBJ2-3, with a tentative D call TRBD2 (6 bases). Germline CDR1 DFQATT, CDR2 SNEGSKA (reference sequence). The CDR3 is 15 residues long. The CDR3 DNA sequence: TGCAGTACTAGAGACCCGGGGACTCTCACAGATATGCAGTATTTT. Translated: CSTRDPGTLTDMQYF.

Points on this clonotype: Given a much more abundant clone one base away, this may be a read error. The chain is built from TRBV30 and TRBJ1-2; D not resolved. The V and J ends lost 2 bases and 7 bases respectively, with 8 bases between them. Germline assignment: CDR1 GTSNPN and CDR2 SVGIG (reference sequence). This CDR3 comprises 11 residues. The CDR3 DNA reads as TGTGCCTGGAGTTGGGGAAGTGGCTACACCTTC. It translates to CAWSWGSGYTF. Full variable domain (rest looked up from reference TRBV30 and TRBJ1-2): SQTIHQWPATLVQPVGSPLSLECTVEGTSNPNLYWYRQAAGRGLQLLFYSVGIGQISSEVPQNLSASRPQDRQFILSSKKLLLSDSGFYLCAWSWGSGYTFGSGTRLTVV.

This clonotype has a single count. In this CDR3 the conserved last residue, phenylalanine or tryptophan, is missing, so a read error is likely. It is unclear where the CDR3 begins or ends on the DNA, so no DNA is shown, and the CDR3 is as TCRdb lists it. This sequence joins TRBV12-3 or TRBV12-4 and TRBJ1-2; the D call of TRBD1 is as the table states it, not checked on the DNA. The CDR3 is 14 amino acids long, termini counted. CDR3 residues: CASSYSRPGVGYAI.

Comment on this clonotype: One junction end disagrees with the germline gene, perhaps due to a read error. This chain joins TRBV4-2 and TRBJ1-4, with no clear D. Per the germline V gene, CDR1 is LGHNA and CDR2 is YNFKEQ. CDR3 length equals 15 residues. DNA of the CDR3: TGTGTCAGCAGCCAATCCGGACTGGCTAATGAAGAACTGTTTTTT. As protein: CVSSQSGLANEELFF.

As to this clonotype: The junction differs from germline at one of its ends, possibly a read error. J is TRBJ2-1 and V is TRBV6-4; the match to TRBD2 covers 7 bases. Germline CDR1 reads MRHNA; CDR2 reads SNTAGT. The CDR3 length is 15 residues. CDR3 DNA sequence: TGTGTCAGCAGTGAATCTAGCGGCGCAGCGAATGACCAGTTCTTC. Translated, it gives CVSSESSGAANDQFF.

Regarding this clonotype: At one boundary the junction diverges from the germline segment, which might be a read error. The chain is built from TRBV29-1 and TRBJ2-3; TRBD2 might be the D (5 bases). Per the germline V gene, CDR1 is SQVTM and CDR2 is ANQGSEA. The CDR3 is 11 amino acids. The CDR3, as DNA: TGTAGCGTTGCGGTGTGGCAAACGCAGTATTTT. Residues: CSVAVWQTQYF.

The J gene is TRBJ2-3, the V gene TRBV7-9, with 10 positions matching TRBD2. The CDR3 has 16 residues. The junction had 9 bases not matched to a gene; V was cut back by 7 bases and J by 2 bases. Looked up from germline, CDR1 is SEHNR and CDR2 is FQNEAQ (reference sequence). In nucleotides, the CDR3 is TGTGCCAGCAACGGGATAGCGGGAGGCTCCACAGATACGCAGTATTTT. Its translation is CASNGIAGGSTDTQYF.

A note on this clonotype: The junction differs from germline at one of its ends, possibly a read error. The V and J genes are TRBV11-1 and TRBJ2-1; D gene ambiguous. CDR1 SGHAT and CDR2 FQDESV come from the germline V gene (reference sequence). The CDR3 sequence is 15 residues long. This CDR3 is CASSSQDMTYNEEFF. CDR3 nucleotides: TGTGCCAGCAGCTCTCAAGACATGACCTATAATGAGGAGTTCTTC.

In its sample, this clonotype was seen once. A single base separates this from a much larger clone, so it may be a read error. The chain uses TRBV20-1 and TRBJ2-3; D possibly corresponds to TRBD1 (6 bases). The germline V and J ends were trimmed by 8 bases and 5 bases, with 17 bases remaining between them. Per germline, CDR1 DFQATT and CDR2 SNEGSKA (reference sequence). CDR3 length: 13 amino acids. CDR3 in amino acids: CSTLGPGEDTQYF. CDR3 DNA: TGCAGTACCCTTGGTCCAGGGGAAGATACGCAGTATTTT.

In the case of this clonotype: The junction departs from the called germline gene at one end, perhaps through a read error. The genes are TRBV11-2 and TRBJ2-1; possibly TRBD2 for D (5 bases). The CDR3 is made up of 14 amino acids. Germline V gene data show CDR1 as SGHAT and CDR2 as FQNNGV. CDR3 sequence: CVSSLEVGLVEQSF. In nucleotides, the CDR3 is TGTGTCAGCAGCTTAGAGGTAGGACTGGTTGAGCAGTCCTTC.